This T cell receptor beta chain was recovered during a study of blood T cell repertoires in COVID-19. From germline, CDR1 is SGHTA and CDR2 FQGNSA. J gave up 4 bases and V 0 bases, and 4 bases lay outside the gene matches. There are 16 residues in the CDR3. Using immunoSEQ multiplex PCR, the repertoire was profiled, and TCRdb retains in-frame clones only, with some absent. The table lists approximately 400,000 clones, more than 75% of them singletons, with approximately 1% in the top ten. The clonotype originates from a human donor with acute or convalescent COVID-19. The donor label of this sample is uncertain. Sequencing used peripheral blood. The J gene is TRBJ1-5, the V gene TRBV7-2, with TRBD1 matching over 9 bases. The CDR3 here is CASSLAPGQGNQPQHF. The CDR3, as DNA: TGTGCCAGCAGCTTAGCCCCGGGACAGGGAAATCAGCCCCAGCATTTT.